The 23 T cell receptor beta chains below all came from one sample that was sequenced in a study of blood T cell repertoires in COVID-19. The assay was immunoSEQ multiplex PCR, and TCRdb's table has in-frame clones only and misses some. Of 190,000 or so clones listed, roughly 86% are singletons. The specimen sequenced was peripheral blood. The source is a man in his forties or fifties with active or convalescent COVID-19.

The chain combines TRBV19 with TRBJ1-6; no firm D call. Trimming stripped 5 bases from V and 10 bases from J, with 12 bases between. The CDR3 has 13 amino acids. In germline, CDR1 is LNHDA, CDR2 SQIVND (reference sequence). Here the CDR3 reads CASSPPRVSPLHF. The CDR3 nucleotides read TGTGCCAGTAGTCCTCCCCGTGTCTCACCCCTCCACTTT. Complete variable domain (other parts from reference TRBV19 and TRBJ1-6): DGGITQSPKYLFRKEGQNVTLSCEQNLNHDAMYWYRQDPGQGLRLIYYSQIVNDFQKGDIAEGYSVSREKKESFPLTVTSAQKNPTAFYLCASSPPRVSPLHFGNGTRLTVT.

The V call is TRBV9, the J call TRBJ2-7, with 7 bases identical to TRBD1. Germline V gives CDR1 SGDLS, CDR2 YYNGEE. V was clipped by 4 bases and J by 3 bases; unmatched bases: 7. The CDR3 consists of 14 residues. In DNA form, the CDR3 reads TGTGCCAGCAGCCCACCGGGACAGAGCTACGAGCAGTACTTC. It is translated as CASSPPGQSYEQYF.

The chain links TRBV19 to TRBJ1-6, with 9 bases that match TRBD1. V lost 9 bases, J lost 10 bases, and 7 bases stayed unmatched. This CDR3 is 13 amino acids long. Germline V lookup: CDR1 LNHDA, CDR2 SQIVND (reference sequence). The CDR3 region has the DNA TGTGCCAGCACGGGACAGGGTGGCTCACCCCTCCACTTT. Residues: CASTGQGGSPLHF.

This clone was observed a handful of times. The V call is TRBV4-2, the J call TRBJ1-5; 7 bases are a match to TRBD1. Germline V lookup: CDR1 LGHNA, CDR2 YNFKEQ. The CDR3 has 18 amino acids. With V trimmed by 4 bases and J by 0 bases, 12 bases remained unmatched. CDR3 sequence reads: CASSRNIPGQHSNQPQHF. The DNA of the CDR3 is TGTGCCAGCAGCCGTAACATTCCGGGACAGCATAGCAATCAGCCCCAGCATTTT.

V and J are TRBV7-9 and TRBJ2-1, with TRBD1 matching 8 bases. CDR3 length: 15 amino acids. The ends lost 5 bases at V and 3 bases at J; junction bases unmatched: 6. Looked up from germline, CDR1 is SEHNR and CDR2 is FQNEAQ (reference sequence). The CDR3 region is CASSQGQGVYNEQFF. Here the CDR3 DNA reads TGTGCCAGCAGCCAAGGACAGGGTGTCTACAATGAGCAGTTCTTC.

A note on this clone: Sequence at one end of the junction differs from germline and may be a read error. V gene TRBV3-1 (or the pseudogene TRBV3-2) combines with J gene TRBJ1-2, with TRBD1 matching over 9 bases. Per germline, CDR1 LGHDT and CDR2 YNNKEL (reference sequence). The CDR3 totals 15 residues. The CDR3 loop reads CASSQVGHRGHRYTF. CDR3 bases: TGTGCCAGCAGTCAAGTGGGTCACAGGGGGCATCGCTACACCTTC.

The gene calls are TRBV11-1 and TRBJ1-6, with a tentative D call TRBD1 (5 bases). Trimming pared 3 bases from V and 11 bases from J, leaving 11 bases between. The CDR3 spans 13 residues. The germline gives CDR1 SGHAT, CDR2 FQDESV (reference sequence). The CDR3 sequence: CASSLSQGPPLHF. The CDR3 nucleotides read TGTGCCAGCAGCTTGTCCCAGGGCCCACCCCTCCACTTT. The variable domain in full, with the rest retrieved from reference TRBV11-1 and TRBJ1-6, is EAEVAQSPRYKITEKSQAVAFWCDPISGHATLYWYRQILGQGPELLVQFQDESVVDDSQLPKDRFSAERLKGVDSTLKIQPAELGDSAMYLCASSLSQGPPLHFGNGTRLTVT.

The rearrangement links TRBV28 to TRBJ2-7; 9 nucleotides match TRBD1. The CDR3 covers 15 residues. Germline V gene data show CDR1 as MDHEN and CDR2 as SYDVKM. V was pared by 7 bases and J by 3 bases, with 10 bases of the junction left unmatched. CDR3 DNA: TGTGCCAGCAAACCAGTGGGACAGGGTATCTACGAGCAGTACTTC. Translated, it gives CASKPVGQGIYEQYF.

The chain links TRBV3-1 (or the pseudogene TRBV3-2) to TRBJ1-6; D may be TRBD1 (5 bases). Trimming removed 1 base from V and 4 bases from J, with 8 bases in between. Germline CDR1 LGHDT, CDR2 YNNKEL (reference sequence). The CDR3 length is 15 residues. The CDR3 loop reads CASSQADSYNSPLHF. Written as DNA, the CDR3 is TGTGCCAGCAGCCAAGCAGACAGTTATAATTCACCCCTCCACTTT.

J is TRBJ1-1 and V is TRBV19; D unclear. Per the germline V gene, CDR1 is LNHDA and CDR2 is SQIVND (reference sequence). This CDR3 has 14 amino acids. V lost 1 base to trimming and J lost 1 base, with 7 bases between them. Here the CDR3 DNA reads TGTGCCAGTAGTATAGCCGGGAGGAACACTGAAGCTTTCTTT. It encodes CASSIAGRNTEAFF.

The V and J genes are TRBV30 and TRBJ2-1; 8 bases map to TRBD2. The CDR3 totals 12 residues. Trimming took 4 bases from V and 15 from J; bases not matched to a gene: 11. Germline V CDR1 and CDR2: GTSNPN, SVGIG (reference sequence). The CDR3 nucleotides read TGTGCCTGGAAAGGCGCCAGCGGGGGACCGTTCTTC. Protein sequence: CAWKGASGGPFF. The complete variable domain, with remaining parts taken from reference TRBV30 and TRBJ2-1, reads SQTIHQWPATLVQPVGSPLSLECTVEGTSNPNLYWYRQAAGRGLQLLFYSVGIGQISSEVPQNLSASRPQDRQFILSSKKLLLSDSGFYLCAWKGASGGPFFGPGTRLTVL.

This chain links TRBV5-1 with TRBJ2-5, with D unclear. Germline V gives CDR1 SGHRS, CDR2 YFSETQ. The CDR3 runs 15 residues. Trimming took off 4 bases at V and 2 bases at J, with 15 bases between the two ends. The CDR3 sequence: CASSLTPRYQETQYF. DNA of the CDR3: TGCGCCAGCAGCCTCACACCCCGTTATCAAGAGACCCAGTACTTC. Full variable domain (outside the CDR3, taken from reference TRBV5-1 and TRBJ2-5): KAGVTQTPRYLIKTRGQQVTLSCSPISGHRSVSWYQQTPGQGLQFLFEYFSETQRNKGNFPGRFSGRQFSNSRSEMNVSTLELGDSALYLCASSLTPRYQETQYFGPGTRLLVL.

V usage is TRBV7-9 and J usage is TRBJ2-2; no clear D gene. Germline lookup yields CDR1 SEHNR and CDR2 FQNEAQ (reference sequence). V was pared by 5 bases and J by 0 bases, with 7 bases between. This CDR3 is 14 amino acids long. This CDR3 is CASSTGSNTGELFF. DNA of the CDR3: TGTGCCAGCAGCACCGGGTCGAACACCGGGGAGCTGTTTTTT.

This clone was seen a handful of times. The gene calls are TRBV30 and TRBJ2-1; 7 bases fit TRBD1. V shed 1 base, J shed 4 bases, and the junction held 13 bases outside the gene matches. The CDR3 loop spans 17 amino acids. CDR1 GTSNPN and CDR2 SVGIG come from the germline V gene (reference sequence). The CDR3 sequence: CAWSAQLRTGRYNEQFF. The CDR3 bases are TGTGCCTGGAGTGCCCAACTAAGGACAGGAAGATACAATGAGCAGTTCTTC.

This clone was detected only a few times. DNA for the CDR3: TGTGCCAGCAGCGAAGACGCAGGGTCGGGGGATGGAGGCTACACCTTC. Translating gives CASSEDAGSGDGGYTF. The genes are TRBV7-9 and TRBJ1-2; a weak D match, TRBD1 (5 bases). The CDR3 consists of 16 residues. V was cut by 5 bases and J by 8 bases, with 24 bases left in between. Germline V gene sequence: CDR1 SEHNR, CDR2 FQNEAQ (reference sequence).

This chain connects TRBV11-2 to TRBJ1-6; TRBD1 might be the D (5 bases). Trimming took 4 bases from V and 1 from J, leaving 14 bases between them. CDR3 length equals 17 residues. Germline CDR1 SGHAT, CDR2 FQNNGV. The CDR3 region has the DNA TGTGCCAGCAGCTATGGCCCAGGGAGGTCCTATAATTCACCCCTCCACTTT. The encoded protein is CASSYGPGRSYNSPLHF.

The V gene is TRBV29-1, the J gene TRBJ2-7; 7 bases agree with TRBD1. The CDR3 is 12 residues long. CDR1 and CDR2 from the germline V gene are SQVTM and ANQGSEA. J gave up 3 bases and V 4 bases, and 3 bases lay outside the gene matches. CDR3 sequence (DNA): TGCAGCGTTGGGGACAGCCACTACGAGCAGTACTTC. Translated: CSVGDSHYEQYF.

The chain links TRBV5-3 to TRBJ2-7; D is undetermined. TRBV5-3 is given ORF status, its function remaining uncertain. V was cut by 4 bases and J by 1 base, with 3 bases left in between. The CDR3 is 11 residues long. The chain's CDR3 is CARSPSYEQYF. As DNA, the CDR3 is TGTGCCAGAAGCCCGTCCTACGAGCAGTACTTC.

The chain employs TRBV4-2 and TRBJ2-7; 9 bases map to TRBD2. Germline lookup yields CDR1 LGHNA and CDR2 YNFKEQ. Trimming removed 1 base from V and 3 bases from J; junction bases left unmatched: 13. This CDR3 spans 18 amino acids. CDR3 coding DNA: TGTGCCAGCAGCCAAGTTCTCCCTAGCGGGGCGCCGGTCTACGAGCAGTACTTC. Its protein is CASSQVLPSGAPVYEQYF.

V is TRBV7-9 and J is TRBJ1-3; a possible D gene is TRBD1 (6 bases). CDR1 is SEHNR and CDR2 is FQNEAQ in the germline V gene (reference sequence). V lost 7 bases and J lost 0, with 13 bases in between. CDR3 length: 15 residues. The CDR3 sequence is CASTWTEYSGNTIYF. For the CDR3, the DNA is TGTGCCAGCACCTGGACAGAGTACTCTGGAAACACCATATATTTT.

This clone was picked up a small number of times. The chain recombines TRBV19 with TRBJ1-1; maybe TRBD1 (5 bases). The CDR3 has 16 amino acids. V was pared by 1 base and J by 4 bases, with 16 bases between. CDR1 is LNHDA, CDR2 SQIVND, per germline (reference sequence). CDR3 amino acids: CASSIGRGPGGTEAFF. In DNA, the CDR3 is TGTGCCAGTAGTATAGGCCGGGGCCCGGGGGGCACTGAAGCTTTCTTT. Complete variable domain (other parts from reference TRBV19 and TRBJ1-1): DGGITQSPKYLFRKEGQNVTLSCEQNLNHDAMYWYRQDPGQGLRLIYYSQIVNDFQKGDIAEGYSVSREKKESFPLTVTSAQKNPTAFYLCASSIGRGPGGTEAFFGQGTRLTVV.

The chain links TRBV14 to TRBJ1-1; 8 bases map to TRBD1. The CDR3 loop spans 15 amino acids. CDR1 is SGHDN and CDR2 is FVKESK in the germline V gene. Unmatched junction bases numbered 8, after V lost 4 bases and J lost 4 bases. The CDR3 DNA sequence: TGTGCCAGCAGCCCGACCCGACAGGGGTCCACTGAAGCTTTCTTT. This encodes CASSPTRQGSTEAFF.

This chain uses TRBV5-6 with TRBJ1-2; 9 positions agree with TRBD1. Germline-derived CDR1 and CDR2 are SGHDT and YYEEEE. The V segment lost 4 bases and the J segment 1 base; nucleotides outside the gene matches: 11. The CDR3 sequence is 17 residues long. The CDR3 is CASSGRDRVSNNYGYTF. The CDR3 region has the DNA TGTGCCAGCAGCGGCCGGGACAGGGTCTCGAATAACTATGGCTACACCTTC. The full variable domain, in which reference TRBV5-6 and TRBJ1-2 provide the parts outside the CDR3, is DAGVTQSPTHLIKTRGQQVTLRCSPKSGHDTVSWYQQALGQGPQFIFQYYEEEERQRGNFPDRFSGHQFPNYSSELNVNALLLGDSALYLCASSGRDRVSNNYGYTFGSGTRLTVV.